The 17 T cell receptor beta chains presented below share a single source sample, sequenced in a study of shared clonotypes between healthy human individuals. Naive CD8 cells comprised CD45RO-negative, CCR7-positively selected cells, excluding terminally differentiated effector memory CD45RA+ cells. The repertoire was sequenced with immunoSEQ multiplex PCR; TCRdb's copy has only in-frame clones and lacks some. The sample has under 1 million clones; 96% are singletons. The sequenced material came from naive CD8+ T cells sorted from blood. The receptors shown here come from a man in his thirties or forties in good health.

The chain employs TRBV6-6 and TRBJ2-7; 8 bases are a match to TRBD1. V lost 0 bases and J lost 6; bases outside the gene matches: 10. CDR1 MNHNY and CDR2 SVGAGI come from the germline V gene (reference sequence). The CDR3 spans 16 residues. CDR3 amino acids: CASSYSAQGAFGEQYF. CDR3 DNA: TGTGCCAGCAGTTACTCAGCGCAGGGGGCTTTCGGCGAGCAGTACTTC.

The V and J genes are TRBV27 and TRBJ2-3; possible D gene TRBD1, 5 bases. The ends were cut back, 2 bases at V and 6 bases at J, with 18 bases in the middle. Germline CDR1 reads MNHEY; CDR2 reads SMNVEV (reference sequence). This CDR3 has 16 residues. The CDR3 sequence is CASSLGLQGFLDTQYF. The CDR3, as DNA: TGTGCCAGCAGTTTAGGCTTGCAGGGTTTTTTGGATACGCAGTATTTT.

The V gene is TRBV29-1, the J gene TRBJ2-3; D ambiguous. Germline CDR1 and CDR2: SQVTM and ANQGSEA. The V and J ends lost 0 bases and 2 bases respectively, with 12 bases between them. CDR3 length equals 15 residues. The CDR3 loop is CSVEDGQTDTDTQYF. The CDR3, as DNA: TGCAGCGTTGAAGATGGGCAGACCGACACAGATACGCAGTATTTT.

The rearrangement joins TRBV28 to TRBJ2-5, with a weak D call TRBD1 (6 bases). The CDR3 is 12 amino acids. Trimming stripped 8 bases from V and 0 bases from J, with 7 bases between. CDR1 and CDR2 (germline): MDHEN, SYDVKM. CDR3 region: CASGQYQETQYF. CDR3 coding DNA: TGTGCCAGCGGACAGTACCAAGAGACCCAGTACTTC.

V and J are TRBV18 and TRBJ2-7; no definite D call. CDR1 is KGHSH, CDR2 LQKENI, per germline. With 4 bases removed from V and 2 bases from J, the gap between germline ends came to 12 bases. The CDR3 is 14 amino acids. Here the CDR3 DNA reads TGTGCCAGCTCACTGGACGAATGGCCCTACGAGCAGTACTTC. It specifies CASSLDEWPYEQYF.

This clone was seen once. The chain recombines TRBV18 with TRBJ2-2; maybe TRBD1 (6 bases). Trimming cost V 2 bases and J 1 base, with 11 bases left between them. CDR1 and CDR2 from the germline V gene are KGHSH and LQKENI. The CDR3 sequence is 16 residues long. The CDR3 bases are TGTGCCAGCTCACCATGGACAGATGAGAACACCGGGGAGCTGTTTTTT. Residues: CASSPWTDENTGELFF.

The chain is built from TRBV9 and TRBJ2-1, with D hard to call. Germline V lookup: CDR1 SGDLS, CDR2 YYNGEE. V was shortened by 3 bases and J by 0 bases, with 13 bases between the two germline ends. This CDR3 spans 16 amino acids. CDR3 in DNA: TGTGCCAGCAGCGGTTATGCTCTTAGCTCCTACAATGAGCAGTTCTTC. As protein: CASSGYALSSYNEQFF.

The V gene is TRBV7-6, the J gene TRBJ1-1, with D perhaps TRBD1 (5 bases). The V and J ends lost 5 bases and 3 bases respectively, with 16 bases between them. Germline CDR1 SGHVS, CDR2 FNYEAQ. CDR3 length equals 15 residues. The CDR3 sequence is CASSAPGGSDTEAFF. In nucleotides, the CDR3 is TGTGCCAGCAGCGCCCCGGGGGGTTCGGACACTGAAGCTTTCTTT.

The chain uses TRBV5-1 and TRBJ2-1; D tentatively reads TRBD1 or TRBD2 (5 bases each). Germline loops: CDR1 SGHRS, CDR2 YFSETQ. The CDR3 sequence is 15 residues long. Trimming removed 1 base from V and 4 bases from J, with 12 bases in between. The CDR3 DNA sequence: TGCGCCAGCAGCTTGTCTGGGGACCCTTACAATGAGCAGTTCTTC. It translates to CASSLSGDPYNEQFF. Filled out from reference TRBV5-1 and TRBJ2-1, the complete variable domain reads KAGVTQTPRYLIKTRGQQVTLSCSPISGHRSVSWYQQTPGQGLQFLFEYFSETQRNKGNFPGRFSGRQFSNSRSEMNVSTLELGDSALYLCASSLSGDPYNEQFFGPGTRLTVL.

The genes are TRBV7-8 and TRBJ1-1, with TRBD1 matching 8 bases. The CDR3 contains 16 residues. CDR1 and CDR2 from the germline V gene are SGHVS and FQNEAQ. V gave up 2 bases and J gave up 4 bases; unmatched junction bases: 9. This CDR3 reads CASSLSPNRGVTEAFF. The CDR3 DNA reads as TGTGCCAGCAGCTTATCCCCGAACAGGGGGGTCACTGAAGCTTTCTTT.

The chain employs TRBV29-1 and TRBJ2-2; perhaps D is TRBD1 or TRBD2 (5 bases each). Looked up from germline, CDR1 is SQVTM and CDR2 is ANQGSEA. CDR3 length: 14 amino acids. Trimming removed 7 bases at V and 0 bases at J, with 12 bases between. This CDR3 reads CSGSGTANTGELFF. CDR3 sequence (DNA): TGCAGCGGATCCGGGACGGCGAACACCGGGGAGCTGTTTTTT.

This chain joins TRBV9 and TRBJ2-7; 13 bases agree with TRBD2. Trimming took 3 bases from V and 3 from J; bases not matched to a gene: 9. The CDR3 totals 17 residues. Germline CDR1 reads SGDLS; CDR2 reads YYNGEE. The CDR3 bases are TGTGCCAGCAGCGGGGACGGGACTAGCGGGAATAACTACGAGCAGTACTTC. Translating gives CASSGDGTSGNNYEQYF.

The CDR3 spells CASTPDRGNTGELFF. CDR3 in DNA: TGTGCCAGTACCCCCGACAGGGGGAACACCGGGGAGCTGTTTTTT. The chain joins TRBV19 to TRBJ2-2, with 8 bases lining up with TRBD1. Germline V CDR1 and CDR2: LNHDA, SQIVND (reference sequence). CDR3 length equals 15 residues. Trimming took 7 bases from V and 1 from J; bases not matched to a gene: 5.

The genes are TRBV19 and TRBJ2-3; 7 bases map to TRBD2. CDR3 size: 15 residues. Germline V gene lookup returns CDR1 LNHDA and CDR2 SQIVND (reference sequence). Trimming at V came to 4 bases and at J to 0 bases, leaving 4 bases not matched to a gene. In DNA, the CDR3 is TGTGCCAGTAGTAGGGACTATGTAAGCACAGATACGCAGTATTTT. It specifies CASSRDYVSTDTQYF.

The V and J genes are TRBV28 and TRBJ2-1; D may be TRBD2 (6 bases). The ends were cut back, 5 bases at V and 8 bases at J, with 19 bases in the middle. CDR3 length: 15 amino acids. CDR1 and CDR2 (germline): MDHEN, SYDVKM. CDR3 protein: CASSPLAEGWDEQFF. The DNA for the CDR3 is TGTGCCAGCAGTCCACTCGCGGAGGGCTGGGATGAGCAGTTCTTC.

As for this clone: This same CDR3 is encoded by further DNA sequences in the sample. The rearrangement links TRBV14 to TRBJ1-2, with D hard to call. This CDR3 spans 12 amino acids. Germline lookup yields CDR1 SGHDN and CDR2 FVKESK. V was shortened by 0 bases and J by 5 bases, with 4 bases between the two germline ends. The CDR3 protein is CASSQDSYGYTF. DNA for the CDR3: TGTGCCAGCAGCCAAGATTCGTATGGCTACACCTTC.

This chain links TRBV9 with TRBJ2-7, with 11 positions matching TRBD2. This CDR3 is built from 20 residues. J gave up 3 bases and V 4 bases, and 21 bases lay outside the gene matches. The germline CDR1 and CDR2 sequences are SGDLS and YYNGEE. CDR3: CASSHGLGPTSGSPIYEQYF. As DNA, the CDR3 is TGTGCCAGCAGCCACGGACTGGGTCCCACTAGCGGGAGTCCCATCTACGAGCAGTACTTC.